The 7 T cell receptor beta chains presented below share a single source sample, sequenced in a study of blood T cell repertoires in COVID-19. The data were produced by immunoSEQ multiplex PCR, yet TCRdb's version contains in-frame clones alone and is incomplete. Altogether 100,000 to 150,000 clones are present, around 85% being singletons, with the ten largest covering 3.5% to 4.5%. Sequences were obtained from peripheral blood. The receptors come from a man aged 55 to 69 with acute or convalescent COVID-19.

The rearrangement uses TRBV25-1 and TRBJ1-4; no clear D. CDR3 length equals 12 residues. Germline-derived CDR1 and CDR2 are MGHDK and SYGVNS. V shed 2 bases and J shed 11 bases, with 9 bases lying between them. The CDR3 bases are TGTGCCAGCAGTGAACCCCACGAGAAACTGTTTTTT. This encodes CASSEPHEKLFF.

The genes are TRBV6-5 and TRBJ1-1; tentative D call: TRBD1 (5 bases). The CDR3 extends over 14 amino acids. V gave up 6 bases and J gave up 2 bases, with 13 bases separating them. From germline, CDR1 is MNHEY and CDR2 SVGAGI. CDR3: CASRETAFNTEAFF. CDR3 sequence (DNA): TGTGCCAGCAGAGAGACAGCCTTCAACACTGAAGCTTTCTTT.

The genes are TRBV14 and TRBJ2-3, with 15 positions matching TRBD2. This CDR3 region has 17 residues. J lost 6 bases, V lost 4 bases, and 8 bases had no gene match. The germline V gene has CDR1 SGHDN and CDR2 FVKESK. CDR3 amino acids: CASSPRTSGRAFDTQYF. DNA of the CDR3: TGTGCCAGCAGCCCTCGGACTAGCGGGAGGGCCTTCGATACGCAGTATTTT.

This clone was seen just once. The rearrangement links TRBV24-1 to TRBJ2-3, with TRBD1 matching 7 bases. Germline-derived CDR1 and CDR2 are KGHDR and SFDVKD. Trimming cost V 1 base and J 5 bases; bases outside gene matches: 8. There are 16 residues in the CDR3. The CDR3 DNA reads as TGTGCCACCAGTGATTTAGCGCAGGGGGACGAAGATACGCAGTATTTT. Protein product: CATSDLAQGDEDTQYF.

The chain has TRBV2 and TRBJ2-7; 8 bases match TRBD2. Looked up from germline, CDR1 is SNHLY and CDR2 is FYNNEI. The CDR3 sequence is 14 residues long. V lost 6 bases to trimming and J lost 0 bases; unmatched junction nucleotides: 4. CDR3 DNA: TGTGCCAGCAGGTCGGGGGGGACCTCCTACGAGCAGTACTTC. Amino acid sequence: CASRSGGTSYEQYF.

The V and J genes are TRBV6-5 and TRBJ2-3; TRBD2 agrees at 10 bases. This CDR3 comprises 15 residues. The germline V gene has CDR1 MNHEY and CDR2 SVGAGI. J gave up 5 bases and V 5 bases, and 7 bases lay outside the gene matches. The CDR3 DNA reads TGTGCCAGCAGTAACCCTAGCGGGAGACGAGATACGCAGTATTTT. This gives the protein CASSNPSGRRDTQYF.

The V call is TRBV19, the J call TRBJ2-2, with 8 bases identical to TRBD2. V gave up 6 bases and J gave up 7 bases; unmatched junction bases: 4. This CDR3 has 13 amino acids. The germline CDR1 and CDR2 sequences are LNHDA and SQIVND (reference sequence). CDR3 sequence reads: CASRSGSGGELFF. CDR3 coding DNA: TGTGCCAGTAGGAGCGGGAGCGGCGGGGAGCTGTTTTTT.